This T cell receptor beta chain was documented in a study of blood T cell repertoires in COVID-19. Some clones are missing from TCRdb's copy, which holds only in-frame ones; the method was immunoSEQ multiplex PCR. The table has approximately 170,000 clones, over 75% seen once. The trim removed 4 bases at V and 8 bases at J, leaving 9 bases unmatched. The CDR3 has 14 amino acids. Germline V gene sequence: CDR1 SEHNR, CDR2 FQNEAQ (reference sequence). The specimen sequenced was peripheral blood. This sequence joins TRBV7-9 and TRBJ1-2; 8 bases match TRBD1. This receptor was taken from an older man with COVID-19, enrolled during active disease. The CDR3 reads CASSSSQGVGGYTF. The CDR3 DNA follows: TGTGCCAGCAGCTCCTCACAGGGGGTGGGAGGCTACACCTTC.